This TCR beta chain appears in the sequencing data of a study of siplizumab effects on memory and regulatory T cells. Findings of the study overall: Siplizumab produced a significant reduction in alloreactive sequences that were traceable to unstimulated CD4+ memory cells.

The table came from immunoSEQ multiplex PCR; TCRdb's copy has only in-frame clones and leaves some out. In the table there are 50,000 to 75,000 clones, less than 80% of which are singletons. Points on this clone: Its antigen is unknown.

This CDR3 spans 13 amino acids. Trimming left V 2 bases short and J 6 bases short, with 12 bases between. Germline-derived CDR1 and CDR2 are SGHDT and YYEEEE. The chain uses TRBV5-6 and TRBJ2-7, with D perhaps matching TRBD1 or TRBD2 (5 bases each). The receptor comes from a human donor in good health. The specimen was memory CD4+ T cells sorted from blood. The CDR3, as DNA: TGTGCCAGCAGCTTTGGGACCTCGAGCGAGCAGTACTTC. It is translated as CASSFGTSSEQYF. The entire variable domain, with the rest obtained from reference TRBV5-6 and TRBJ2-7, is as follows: DAGVTQSPTHLIKTRGQQVTLRCSPKSGHDTVSWYQQALGQGPQFIFQYYEEEERQRGNFPDRFSGHQFPNYSSELNVNALLLGDSALYLCASSFGTSSEQYFGPGTRLTVT.